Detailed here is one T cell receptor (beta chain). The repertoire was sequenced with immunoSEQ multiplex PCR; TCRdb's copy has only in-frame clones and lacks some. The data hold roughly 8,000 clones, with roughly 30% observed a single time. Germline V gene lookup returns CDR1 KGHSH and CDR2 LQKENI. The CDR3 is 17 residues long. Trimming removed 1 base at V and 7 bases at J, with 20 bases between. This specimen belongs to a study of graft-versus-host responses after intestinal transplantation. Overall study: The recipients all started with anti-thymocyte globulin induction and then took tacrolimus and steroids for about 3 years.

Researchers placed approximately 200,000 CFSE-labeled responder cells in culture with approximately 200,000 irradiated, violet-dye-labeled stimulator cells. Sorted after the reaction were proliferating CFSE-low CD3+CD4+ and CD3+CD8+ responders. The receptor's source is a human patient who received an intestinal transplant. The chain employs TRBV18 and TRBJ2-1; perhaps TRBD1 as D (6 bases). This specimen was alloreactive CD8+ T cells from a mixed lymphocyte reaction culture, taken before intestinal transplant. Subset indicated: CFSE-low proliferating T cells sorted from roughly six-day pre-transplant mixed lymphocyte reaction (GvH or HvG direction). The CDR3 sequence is CASSPLRRDRLGNEQFF. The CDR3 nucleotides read TGTGCCAGCTCACCACTGCGACGCGACAGGCTGGGTAATGAGCAGTTCTTC. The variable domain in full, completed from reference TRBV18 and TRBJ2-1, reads NAGVMQNPRHLVRRRGQEARLRCSPMKGHSHVYWYRQLPEEGLKFMVYLQKENIIDESGMPKERFSAEFPKEGPSILRIQQVVRGDSAAYFCASSPLRRDRLGNEQFFGPGTRLTVL.